The 2 T cell receptor beta chains below come from one sample, sequenced in a study of T-cell memory formation after mild COVID-19. Via MiXCR, TCRdb re-called the 5' RACE reads, giving one row per CDR3 protein. Of about 210,000 distinct CDR3 sequences listed, over 9.5% are singletons. Specimen: PBMCs or a T cell subset sorted from them (not recorded which). The receptor set was obtained from a man aged 18 to 29 who had mild COVID-19 (a few samples of this study predate the infection). Cell type and time point are not known.

This chain uses TRBV25-1 with TRBJ1-4; no clear D gene. This CDR3 comprises 15 residues. Per germline, CDR1 MGHDK and CDR2 SYGVNS. V was cut by 3 bases and J by 7 bases, with 15 bases left in between. CDR3 sequence (DNA): TGTGCCAGCAGTGACCCGCGGGGTTTGTCTGAAAAACTGTTTTTT. This sequence encodes CASSDPRGLSEKLFF. Full variable domain (outside the CDR3, taken from reference TRBV25-1 and TRBJ1-4): EADIYQTPRYLVIGTGKKITLECSQTMGHDKMYWYQQDPGMELHLIHYSYGVNSTEKGDLSSESTVSRIRTEHFPLTLESARPSHTSQYLCASSDPRGLSEKLFFGSGTQLSVL.

This clonotype was recorded many times. This chain joins TRBV7-2 and TRBJ1-1; D remains unclear. The V gene lost 1 base and the J gene lost 2 bases, with 11 bases spanning the gap. This CDR3 region has 15 residues. Germline CDR1 SGHTA, CDR2 FQGNSA. The CDR3 nucleotides read TGTGCCAGCAGCTTAGTGCCGGAGGTCAACACTGAAGCTTTCTTT. Its protein product is CASSLVPEVNTEAFF.